This is a list of T cell receptor beta chains from one sample in a study of early T cells in non-severe SARS-CoV-2 infection. One entry per CDR3 protein, called by TCRdb with MiXCR from the 5' RACE reads. Of about 130,000 distinct CDR3 sequences listed, 15% are singletons. The sequencing input was whole blood. The receptors derive from an adult who was a healthcare worker with PCR-confirmed SARS-CoV-2 infection or an uninfected control (not recorded which). The CDR3 runs from the conserved cysteine through the conserved F or W. D genes are given only for firm matches. Size tells how often a clone was seen (once, few, many) or the class of an expanded clone, and some rows leave it out.

TRBV12-3/TRBV12-4	TRBJ2-3	.	few	CASSTGRSTSTDTQYF	TGTGCCAGCAGTACTGGAAGGAGCACTAGCACAGATACGCAGTATTTT
TRBV12-3/TRBV12-4	TRBJ1-2	.	few	CASRETGNNYGYTF	TGTGCCAGCAGAGAAACAGGGAATAACTATGGCTACACCTTC
TRBV5-5	TRBJ1-1	.	few	CASSLGPGLEAFF	TGTGCCAGCAGCTTGGGGCCGGGACTAGAAGCTTTCTTT
TRBV6-5	TRBJ1-1	.	few	CASRIRQLNTEAFF	TGTGCCAGCAGAATTCGACAGCTGAACACTGAAGCTTTCTTT
TRBV2	TRBJ2-7	TRBD2	few	CATRGLAYEQYF	TGTGCCACCCGGGGACTAGCTTACGAGCAGTACTTC
TRBV20-1	TRBJ2-3	.	few	CSANQGVADTQYF	TGCAGTGCTAACCAGGGCGTTGCAGATACGCAGTATTTT
TRBV3-1	TRBJ1-1	.	many	CASSQVRGEAFF	TGTGCCAGCAGCCAAGTTCGGGGGGAAGCTTTCTTT
TRBV20-1	TRBJ1-1	TRBD1	.	CCAGTGVRNTEAFF	TGCTGTGCTGGAACAGGGGTCAGGAACACTGAAGCTTTCTTT
TRBV5-1	TRBJ2-2	.	.	CASTSQQGTGELFF	TGCGCCAGCACCTCACAACAAGGGACCGGGGAGCTGTTTTTT
TRBV5-1	TRBJ1-2	.	.	CASSPHDRSYGYTF	TGCGCCAGCAGCCCCCACGACAGAAGCTATGGCTACACCTTC
TRBV9	TRBJ2-6	.	few	CASSANRAGANVLTF	TGTGCCAGCAGCGCGAACAGGGCTGGGGCCAACGTCCTGACTTTC
TRBV27	TRBJ2-3	TRBD1	.	CASSSGQGKSTDTQYF	TGTGCCAGCAGTTCGGGACAGGGGAAGAGCACAGATACGCAGTATTTT
TRBV7-6	TRBJ2-7	.	.	CASSWRPDSYEQYF	TGTGCCAGCAGCTGGCGTCCGGATTCCTACGAGCAGTACTTC
TRBV3-1	TRBJ2-1	.	.	CASSHFLNEQFF	TGTGCCAGCAGCCACTTCCTCAATGAGCAGTTCTTC
TRBV29-1	TRBJ2-5	.	.	CSVRKGMGETQYF	TGCAGCGTGAGAAAGGGAATGGGGGAGACCCAGTACTTC
TRBV19	TRBJ1-2	.	many	CASSTDPNYGYTF	TGTGCCAGTAGTACGGATCCTAACTATGGCTACACCTTC
TRBV4-1	TRBJ1-1	TRBD1	many	CASSQLGQGSTEAFF	TGCGCCAGCAGCCAACTTGGACAGGGAAGCACTGAAGCTTTCTTT
TRBV5-1	TRBJ2-2	.	few	CASSGLLSNTGELFF	TGCGCCAGCAGCGGACTCTTATCGAACACCGGGGAGCTGTTTTTT
TRBV7-3	TRBJ2-5	.	few	CASSFGGRPETQYF	TGTGCCAGCAGCTTCGGGGGCCGGCCCGAGACCCAGTACTTC
TRBV3-1	TRBJ1-2	.	.	CASSQSGHYGYTF	TGTGCCAGCAGCCAATCTGGCCACTATGGCTACACCTTC
TRBV7-9	TRBJ2-3	.	few	CASSPGLGDTQYF	TGTGCCAGCAGCCCTGGGCTCGGTGATACGCAGTATTTT